This T cell receptor (beta chain) was observed in a study of T cells in Graves' hyperthyroidism and ophthalmopathy. Study-wide findings and caveats: Separating ophthalmopathy from stable hyperthyroidism was achieved by a 13 V-J model.

A few counts support this clonotype. Its antigen remains unknown. The CDR3 is made up of 13 amino acids. V dropped 3 bases and J dropped 4 bases, with 10 bases sitting between them. Germline V gene sequence: CDR1 DFQATT, CDR2 SNEGSKA (reference sequence). Patients were excluded for uncontrolled infection, other autoimmune disease, pregnancy or lactation. The TCR beta CDR3 regions underwent amplification using RNA transcripts as the source. Primed by the HTBI set, a first-round RT-PCR was run on the TCR CDR3. MiXCR, run by TCRdb on the multiplex PCR reads, gives a single entry per CDR3 protein. The sample has around 400,000 distinct CDR3 sequences, 13% seen once.

The specimen was blood. This receptor was taken from a woman aged 18-30 years with Graves' hyperthyroidism. V gene TRBV20-1 combines with J gene TRBJ1-3, with D unclear. The CDR3 sequence: CSASRDSGNTIYF. The CDR3 nucleotides read TGCAGTGCTAGTAGGGATTCGGGAAACACCATATATTTT.